This T cell receptor (beta chain) was obtained from a study of CD8 T cells in ankylosing spondylitis. Notes on this clonotype: Its matching antigen is unknown.

Trimming took 2 bases from V and 2 from J, leaving 15 bases between them. The germline V gene has CDR1 MNHEY and CDR2 SVGAGI. The CDR3 spans 16 residues. TCRdb re-analysed the 5' RACE reads in MiXCR, keeping a single row per CDR3 protein. The sample has 700,000 to 1,000,000 distinct CDR3 sequences; 12% are singletons. General study points: There was a TCR beta motif, made of eight highly homologous variants, that appeared characteristic of ankylosing spondylitis blood.

The chain employs TRBV6-5 and TRBJ1-2; TRBD1 might be the D (5 bases). This receptor was obtained from a male donor with ankylosing spondylitis. Specimen: blood, either unsorted or a sorted T cell fraction (not recorded which). CDR3: CASSYLLGAANYGYTF. The CDR3 nucleotides read TGTGCCAGCAGTTACCTTCTTGGGGCAGCGAACTATGGCTACACCTTC.